Following are 4 T cell receptor beta chains from one sample sequenced in a study of beta chain features in type 1 diabetes. Since all of the isolated RNA was reverse transcribed, expressed TCRB transcripts were what got sequenced. The protocol was immunoSEQ multiplex PCR, while the TCRdb copy is restricted to in-frame clones and leaves out a portion. The sample holds some 230,000 clones; 9.6% are singletons and the top ten take 0.03% to 0.035%. Sequences were obtained from naive CD4+ T cells from blood. The source is a woman between 18 and 29 years old in good health.

A few counts support this clone. This chain connects TRBV23-1 to TRBJ2-3; D perhaps matches TRBD1 (6 bases). TRBV23-1 is labeled an ORF, and its function is uncertain. Trimming removed 7 bases from V and 0 bases from J, with 20 bases in between. The CDR3 runs 17 residues. CDR3 sequence reads: CASNLGGGQYSTDTQYF. As DNA, the CDR3 is TGCGCCAGCAACCTAGGGGGTGGACAGTATAGCACAGATACGCAGTATTTT.

Only a few counts were recorded for this clone. The chain has TRBV6-5 and TRBJ1-2, with TRBD1 identical over 8 bases. V shed 2 bases, J shed 6 bases, and the junction held 2 bases outside the gene matches. The CDR3 extends over 13 amino acids. CDR1 is MNHEY, CDR2 SVGAGI, per germline. The CDR3 bases are TGTGCCAGCAGTTACAGGACAGGGCATGGCTACACCTTC. As protein: CASSYRTGHGYTF.

This rearrangement joins TRBV28 to TRBJ2-4, with TRBD2 as a possible D gene (6 bases). V was trimmed by 4 bases and J by 3 bases, leaving 19 bases between them. Germline V gives CDR1 MDHEN, CDR2 SYDVKM. The CDR3 has 17 residues. This CDR3 is CASSSSPAGSGKNIQYF. The DNA of the CDR3 is TGTGCCAGCAGTTCGTCTCCCGCGGGGTCTGGCAAAAACATTCAGTACTTC.

V and J are TRBV20-1 and TRBJ2-7; D ambiguous. The CDR3 sequence is 11 residues long. Per the germline V gene, CDR1 is DFQATT and CDR2 is SNEGSKA (reference sequence). V lost 2 bases, J lost 3 bases, and 5 bases lay in between. The chain's CDR3 is CSARFIYEQYF. CDR3 bases: TGCAGTGCTAGATTTATCTACGAGCAGTACTTC.